This TCR beta chain stems from a study of cytomegalovirus exposure and HLA in healthy donors. The study's findings and limits: The TCR clusters that emerged in the first cohort tended, a later analysis found, to co-occur in the 110 or so validation repertoires. Generally TCR sequences proved uncommon, though certain public TCRs appeared in numerous donors. There were some 150 TCR beta chains listed as cytomegalovirus-associated. CMV antigen specificity of a few CMV-associated chains was confirmed in vitro.

About this clone itself: The antigen remains unidentified.

CDR1 is MNHEY, CDR2 SMNVEV, per germline (reference sequence). V lost 5 bases and J 0 bases, leaving 17 bases between the germline ends. The CDR3 runs 16 residues. Assay used: immunoSEQ multiplex PCR; TCRdb lists only in-frame clones, some missing. The data contain roughly 240,000 clones, approximately 87% of them singletons. The V and J genes are TRBV27 and TRBJ2-7; TRBD1 might be the D (5 bases). The sequencing sample was made of PBMCs. The receptor comes from a man aged 18 to 29 in good health and CMV-seronegative. CDR3 residues: CASSPTTQGISYEQYF. The CDR3 nucleotides read TGTGCCAGCAGTCCAACGACCCAGGGAATCTCCTACGAGCAGTACTTC.